These 21 T cell receptor beta chains share one sample of origin, sequenced in a study of sequential checkpoint blockade in melanoma. Treatment here: randomized to nivolumab then ipilimumab (arm A) or the reverse (arm B). The table came from immunoSEQ multiplex PCR; TCRdb's copy has only in-frame clones and leaves some out. This table has around 6,100 clones, about 20% appearing once. Sample: tumor tissue (inferred from file names), taken from a patient given nivolumab and ipilimumab in sequence. Receptors originate from a human donor with melanoma.

This clone was counted between two and nine times. V and J are TRBV11-3 and TRBJ1-1; tentative D call: TRBD1 (6 bases). The germline gives CDR1 SGHNT, CDR2 YENEEA. This CDR3 region has 14 residues. V lost 5 bases to trimming and J lost 5 bases, with 15 bases between them. The CDR3 DNA sequence: TGTGCCAGCAGCCCCCCTGGGGGGCGGACTGAAGCTTTCTTT. Its protein product is CASSPPGGRTEAFF.

In DNA, the CDR3 is TGCGCCAGCAGCTTGGCCCCGACCTACGAGCAGTACTTC. Translation gives CASSLAPTYEQYF. The gene calls are TRBV23-1 and TRBJ2-7; D is unclear. TRBV23-1 counts as an open reading frame of uncertain function. The V and J ends lost 6 bases and 2 bases respectively, with 11 bases between them. The CDR3 loop spans 13 amino acids.

This clone was detected a few times. The CDR3 protein is CASSLMGPEGGKGYTF. The DNA of the CDR3 is TGTGCCAGCAGCTTAATGGGCCCTGAAGGGGGAAAGGGCTACACCTTC. V gene TRBV7-1 combines with J gene TRBJ1-2; TRBD1 is a possible D gene (6 bases). TRBV7-1 is given ORF status, its function remaining uncertain. CDR3 length: 16 residues. The ends were cut back, 4 bases at V and 8 bases at J, with 23 bases in the middle.

This chain uses TRBV30 with TRBJ1-6; no clear D. The V end lost 4 bases, the J end lost 9 bases, and 19 bases lay between the germline ends. The germline V gene encodes CDR1 GTSNPN and CDR2 SVGIG (reference sequence). There are 15 residues in the CDR3. CDR3 nucleotides: TGTGCCTGGACAGGAACACTCCTCGAAGCTTCACCCCTCCACTTT. Encoded protein: CAWTGTLLEASPLHF.

The chain combines TRBV19 with TRBJ2-7; 12 bases agree with TRBD2. CDR1 LNHDA and CDR2 SQIVND come from the germline V gene (reference sequence). The length of the CDR3 is 15 residues. The V segment lost 7 bases and the J segment 1 base; nucleotides outside the gene matches: 5. The CDR3 protein is CASTRGTSGSYEQYF. CDR3 bases: TGTGCCAGTACCCGGGGGACTAGCGGGTCCTACGAGCAGTACTTC.

This chain links TRBV15 with TRBJ2-1; weak D call: TRBD1 (6 bases). Looked up from germline, CDR1 is LNHNV and CDR2 is YYDKDF (reference sequence). This CDR3 region has 15 residues. The V and J ends lost 5 bases and 1 base respectively, with 12 bases between them. CDR3 amino acids: CATSPARGSYNEQFF. The CDR3 DNA reads TGTGCCACCAGCCCGGCCAGGGGTTCCTACAATGAGCAGTTCTTC.

This clone occurred many times. The chain has TRBV9 and TRBJ1-1, with D unresolved. CDR3 length: 12 residues. Germline V gene sequence: CDR1 SGDLS, CDR2 YYNGEE. V shed 4 bases and J shed 3 bases, with 7 bases lying between them. For the CDR3, the DNA is TGTGCCAGCAGCTCCTCAGACACTGAAGCTTTCTTT. It yields the protein CASSSSDTEAFF.

This clone is labeled as medium-sized. The chain couples TRBV6-8 to TRBJ1-1, with 7 bases identical to TRBD1. This CDR3 has 14 amino acids. V trimming: 6 bases; J trimming: 6 bases; junction bases outside the gene matches: 10. The germline gives CDR1 MNHGY, CDR2 SAAAGT. CDR3 DNA sequence: TGTGCCAGCAGACAGCCTGACAGGGTAGCTGAAGCTTTCTTT. It is translated as CASRQPDRVAEAFF.

By sample share, this clone is medium-sized (0.01 to 0.1%). V is TRBV14 and J is TRBJ2-3; 7 bases are a match to TRBD2. With 0 bases clipped from V and 4 bases from J, the junction kept 10 bases outside the gene matches. Germline V CDR1 and CDR2: SGHDN, FVKESK. The CDR3 is 17 residues long. The CDR3 nucleotides are TGTGCCAGCAGCCAAGATATCGGAGCGGGATTCGCAGATACGCAGTATTTT. Translating it yields CASSQDIGAGFADTQYF.

This clone was picked up many times. This chain uses TRBV11-3 with TRBJ1-3; 7 bases fit TRBD1. Unmatched junction bases numbered 7, after V lost 5 bases and J lost 0 bases. CDR3 size: 16 residues. Germline V CDR1 and CDR2: SGHNT, YENEEA. The CDR3 loop reads CASSPWDSGSGNTIYF. The CDR3 DNA sequence: TGTGCCAGCAGCCCATGGGACAGCGGCTCTGGAAACACCATATATTTT. The full variable domain, completed using reference TRBV11-3 and TRBJ1-3, is EAGVVQSPRYKIIEKKQPVAFWCNPISGHNTLYWYLQNLGQGPELLIRYENEEAVDDSQLPKDRFSAERLKGVDSTLKIQPAELGDSAVYLCASSPWDSGSGNTIYFGEGSWLTVV.

This clone was counted a few times. This chain uses TRBV6-8 with TRBJ1-2; the D gene is possibly TRBD1 (5 bases). Trimming took 8 bases from V and 6 from J, leaving 22 bases between them. Looked up from germline, CDR1 is MNHGY and CDR2 is SAAAGT. The CDR3 runs 15 residues. CDR3: CASAKFGGELNGYTF. In nucleotides, the CDR3 is TGTGCCAGCGCTAAATTCGGGGGAGAGCTGAATGGCTACACCTTC.

This clone has at least ten counts. V and J are TRBV11-3 and TRBJ2-1; 10 bases fit TRBD1. V was clipped by 7 bases and J by 9 bases; unmatched bases: 15. The V gene's germline CDR1 is SGHNT and CDR2 YENEEA. This CDR3 is 16 amino acids long. CDR3 in amino acids: CASTPLGTGERGEQFF. The CDR3 DNA reads as TGTGCCAGCACCCCCCTCGGGACAGGGGAACGGGGTGAGCAGTTCTTC.

Sample share makes this clone medium-sized (0.01 to 0.1%). V usage is TRBV11-3 and J usage is TRBJ1-4; 7 bases agree with TRBD1. From germline, CDR1 is SGHNT and CDR2 YENEEA. The CDR3 spans 15 residues. V was clipped by 3 bases and J by 3 bases; unmatched bases: 4. The CDR3 protein is CASSLDRLSNEKLFF. In DNA, the CDR3 is TGTGCCAGCAGCTTGGACAGGCTATCTAATGAAAAACTGTTTTTT. Full variable domain (remainder filled in from reference TRBV11-3 and TRBJ1-4): EAGVVQSPRYKIIEKKQPVAFWCNPISGHNTLYWYLQNLGQGPELLIRYENEEAVDDSQLPKDRFSAERLKGVDSTLKIQPAELGDSAVYLCASSLDRLSNEKLFFGSGTQLSVL.

By frequency in the sample, this clone is large (0.1 to 1%). The chain uses TRBV11-3 and TRBJ1-4, with 7 nucleotides matching TRBD1. The junction had 9 bases not matched to a gene; V was cut back by 5 bases and J by 6 bases. The CDR3 runs to 15 residues. The germline CDR1 and CDR2 sequences are SGHNT and YENEEA. The CDR3 here is CASSANRGGDEKLFF. CDR3 DNA sequence: TGTGCCAGCAGCGCAAACAGGGGAGGGGATGAAAAACTGTTTTTT.

This clone was seen a handful of times. The genes are TRBV19 and TRBJ1-3; the D gene is possibly TRBD1 (5 bases). The CDR3 loop spans 14 amino acids. Trimming stripped 5 bases from V and 0 bases from J, with 8 bases between. CDR1 is LNHDA and CDR2 is SQIVND in the germline V gene (reference sequence). CDR3 nucleotides: TGTGCCAGTAGTCAGGGTAACTCTGGAAACACCATATATTTT. It codes for CASSQGNSGNTIYF.

This clone came up many times. The chain carries TRBV10-3 and TRBJ2-1; 7 bases are shared with TRBD2. J was trimmed by 3 bases and V by 0 bases; bases with no gene match: 8. Per the germline V gene, CDR1 is ENHRY and CDR2 is SYGVKD. This CDR3 has 17 residues. This CDR3 reads CAISESTAGPLYNEQFF. The CDR3 DNA reads as TGTGCCATCAGTGAGTCGACAGCGGGACCCCTCTACAATGAGCAGTTCTTC.

V and J are TRBV19 and TRBJ1-2; 9 bases line up with TRBD1. Losses at the gene ends were 3 bases for V and 5 bases for J; bases not matched to a gene: 4. CDR1 and CDR2 (germline): LNHDA, SQIVND (reference sequence). CDR3 length equals 14 residues. The CDR3 protein is CASSMGQGVYGYTF. The CDR3 bases are TGTGCCAGTAGTATGGGACAGGGAGTGTATGGCTACACCTTC.

The genes are TRBV6-8 and TRBJ2-1, with D perhaps TRBD1 or TRBD2 (5 bases each). Trimming pared 7 bases from V and 4 bases from J, leaving 17 bases between. CDR1 is MNHGY, CDR2 SAAAGT, per germline. This CDR3 comprises 15 residues. The CDR3 sequence: CASTWDPPPYNEQFF. The CDR3 DNA reads as TGTGCCAGCACTTGGGACCCACCTCCTTACAATGAGCAGTTCTTC.

The chain combines TRBV1 with TRBJ2-3. TRBV1 is termed a pseudogene. This CDR3 comprises 14 residues. CDR3 DNA sequence: TGCGCCAGCAGCCAAGTCCGGACCACAGATACGCAGTATTTT. This sequence encodes CASSQVRTTDTQYF.

This clone appeared many times. This chain uses TRBV9 with TRBJ1-4; D not resolved. Germline CDR1 is SGDLS and CDR2 is YYNGEE. The CDR3 sequence is 15 residues long. V shed 5 bases and J shed 3 bases, with 14 bases lying between them. CDR3 coding DNA: TGTGCCAGCAGAGCAAGATCGGGTCCTAATGAAAAACTGTTTTTT. It encodes CASRARSGPNEKLFF.

This clone was observed many times. The chain couples TRBV11-3 to TRBJ1-2, with TRBD1 as a possible D gene (6 bases). The V and J ends lost 2 bases and 7 bases respectively, with 20 bases between them. This CDR3 is built from 16 residues. Germline lookup yields CDR1 SGHNT and CDR2 YENEEA. CDR3 protein: CASSLNSRGQSGGYTF. In nucleotides, the CDR3 is TGTGCCAGCAGCTTAAACAGCCGGGGGCAGAGTGGTGGCTACACCTTC.